The 22 T cell receptor beta chains given below trace back to one sample, sequenced in a study of human T cells and chemical hapten exposure. TCRdb called the RACE reads again in MiXCR, with one record for every CDR3 protein. The sample contains more than 75,000 distinct CDR3 sequences, about 9.3% of which appear only once. Sample time point: patch test 2, 6 weeks after DPC sensitization. As for treatment: therapeutic diphenylcyclopropenone sensitization with weekly scalp DPC. The starting material was whole blood, obtained in connection with sensitization to the hapten diphenylcyclopropenone (DPC). The receptors originated from a middle-aged woman with alopecia areata. Some clones in this sample may be carry-over from other donors' samples.

The table lists this clonotype with many counts. The rearrangement uses TRBV20-1 and TRBJ1-5; tentatively, D is TRBD1 (5 bases). CDR1 is DFQATT and CDR2 is SNEGSKA in the germline V gene (reference sequence). Trimming left V 1 base short and J 6 bases short, with 13 bases between. CDR3 length: 14 residues. This CDR3 is CSARGGREAQPQHF. The CDR3 DNA reads as TGCAGTGCTAGAGGAGGCAGGGAGGCTCAGCCCCAGCATTTT.

As to this clonotype: A much bigger clone sits one base away, suggesting this may be a read error. J is TRBJ2-1 and V is TRBV7-2; D call uncertain. The germline V gene encodes CDR1 SGHTA and CDR2 FQGNSA. CDR3 length: 15 residues. Trimming shortened V by 5 bases and J by 4 bases, and 15 bases separated the two germline ends. CDR3 DNA sequence: TGTGCCAGCAGCCCCGATTCGATACTATACAATGAGCAGTTCTTC. Translating it yields CASSPDSILYNEQFF.

The chain uses TRBV3-2 and TRBJ2-7; the table assigns TRBD2, which was not confirmed against the DNA. TRBV3-2 represents a pseudogene. CDR3 length: 16 residues. The CDR3 here is CASSQERGTSSYEQYF. CDR3 DNA sequence: TGTGCCAGCAGCCAAGAGCGGGGGACTAGCTCCTACGAGCAGTACTTC.

The table lists this clonotype with a few counts. The chain employs TRBV9 and TRBJ1-1; 7 bases agree with TRBD1. The J segment lost 1 base and the V segment lost 4 bases, leaving 7 bases of the junction unmatched. The length of the CDR3 is 15 residues. Germline loops: CDR1 SGDLS, CDR2 YYNGEE. The CDR3 nucleotides are TGTGCCAGCAGCCATATGGACAGGCCGAACACTGAAGCTTTCTTT. Translation gives CASSHMDRPNTEAFF.

This clonotype was detected many times. V and J are TRBV19 and TRBJ2-1; 16 bases are shared with TRBD2. The V segment lost 3 bases and the J segment 0 bases; nucleotides outside the gene matches: 8. Germline-derived CDR1 and CDR2 are LNHDA and SQIVND (reference sequence). The CDR3 extends over 20 amino acids. Written as DNA, the CDR3 is TGTGCCAGTAGTATTCGGGGACTAGCGGGAGGGCCGAGCTCCTACAATGAGCAGTTCTTC. It translates to CASSIRGLAGGPSSYNEQFF.

This clonotype was recorded many times. The genes are TRBV7-2 and TRBJ2-2, with D uncertain. Trimming shortened V by 1 base and J by 1 base, and 10 bases separated the two germline ends. This CDR3 spans 16 amino acids. In germline, CDR1 is SGHTA, CDR2 FQGNSA. The CDR3 is CASSLVGLVNTGELFF. As DNA, the CDR3 is TGTGCCAGCAGCTTAGTCGGGCTAGTGAACACCGGGGAGCTGTTTTTT.

The chain uses TRBV21-1 and TRBJ2-3; the table's D call, TRBD2, has no DNA check behind it. TRBV21-1 is reported as a pseudogene. This CDR3 region has 18 residues. CDR3 coding DNA: TGTGCCAGCAGCAAAGCACCCGCCCGAGCGGGAGACTCAGATACGCAGTATTTT. Protein: CASSKAPARAGDSDTQYF.

This clonotype has a count of ten or more. The gene calls are TRBV4-3 and TRBJ2-7; D call uncertain. CDR1 LGHNA and CDR2 YSLEER come from the germline V gene. V lost 4 bases to trimming and J lost 7 bases, with 14 bases between them. This CDR3 region has 13 residues. In DNA, the CDR3 is TGCGCCAGCAGCCTCGTCGGCTCTCGAGAGCAGTACTTC. Its translation is CASSLVGSREQYF.

This clonotype was seen many times. This chain links TRBV4-1 with TRBJ2-7; 7 nucleotides agree with TRBD1. The germline V gene encodes CDR1 MGHRA and CDR2 YSYEKL. The CDR3 is 16 residues long. V dropped 1 base and J dropped 5; count of bases not matched to a gene: 11. CDR3 sequence: CASSQGEYRGENEQYF. The CDR3 nucleotides are TGCGCCAGCAGCCAAGGGGAATACAGGGGAGAAAACGAGCAGTACTTC.

In its sample, this clonotype was seen many times. The chain links TRBV5-1 to TRBJ1-4; D is perhaps TRBD1 (5 bases). CDR1 and CDR2 (germline): SGHRS, YFSETQ. Deletions cut 5 bases from V and 5 bases from J, with 13 bases between. This CDR3 is 14 amino acids long. CDR3 in DNA: TGCGCCAGCAGAATAGGGACGGGGAATGAAAAACTGTTTTTT. It specifies CASRIGTGNEKLFF.

V usage is TRBV6-1 and J usage is TRBJ2-6; no reliable D call. The ends were cut back, 11 bases at V and 0 bases at J, with 5 bases in the middle. The germline V gene encodes CDR1 MNHNS and CDR2 SASEGT. CDR3 length: 12 amino acids. The CDR3 here is CAARSGANVLTF. The CDR3 bases are TGTGCCGCCCGCTCTGGGGCCAACGTCCTGACTTTC.

This clonotype was found a few times. This chain connects TRBV6-5 to TRBJ1-1; D may be TRBD1 (6 bases). V dropped 2 bases and J dropped 6 bases, with 10 bases sitting between them. The CDR3 covers 13 residues. Germline CDR1 reads MNHEY; CDR2 reads SVGAGI. The CDR3 spells CASSYVPGAEAFF. CDR3 nucleotide sequence: TGTGCCAGCAGTTACGTCCCAGGGGCTGAAGCTTTCTTT.

The gene calls are TRBV7-9 and TRBJ2-4; 8 bases map to TRBD1. CDR3 length: 20 amino acids. With 0 bases clipped from V and 0 bases from J, the junction kept 13 bases outside the gene matches. Germline CDR1 reads SEHNR; CDR2 reads FQNEAQ (reference sequence). The CDR3 sequence is CASSLANPGQAFLAKNIQYF. In DNA, the CDR3 is TGTGCCAGCAGCTTAGCCAACCCGGGACAGGCTTTTTTAGCCAAAAACATTCAGTACTTC.

This rearrangement joins TRBV20-1 to TRBJ2-7, with TRBD2 identical over 9 bases. This CDR3 is built from 13 residues. V lost 5 bases, J lost 3 bases, and 5 bases stayed unmatched. Germline V gene data show CDR1 as DFQATT and CDR2 as SNEGSKA (reference sequence). The CDR3 here is CSAPRTSVYEQYF. The DNA of the CDR3 is TGCAGTGCTCCCAGGACTAGCGTCTACGAGCAGTACTTC.

This clonotype occurred many times. This rearrangement joins TRBV6-5 to TRBJ2-2; 8 positions agree with TRBD2. CDR1 and CDR2 (germline): MNHEY, SVGAGI. The V gene end was trimmed by 6 bases and the J gene end by 4 bases; junction bases not matched to a gene: 7. This CDR3 is built from 15 residues. Here the CDR3 reads CASSVLAVSTGELFF. The CDR3 DNA reads as TGTGCCAGCAGCGTACTAGCGGTGAGCACCGGGGAGCTGTTTTTT.

The chain has TRBV6-2 or TRBV6-3 and TRBJ2-1, with TRBD2 matching over 15 bases. The CDR3 contains 16 residues. The germline V gene has CDR1 MNHEY and CDR2 SVGEGT. V shed 0 bases and J 12 bases; nucleotides not matched to a gene: 6. In nucleotides, the CDR3 is TGTGCCAGCAGTTACTCGAGGACTAGCGGGAGGGGATGGCAGTTCTTC. Translation gives CASSYSRTSGRGWQFF.

The chain couples TRBV7-3 to TRBJ2-3, with D perhaps TRBD1 (8 bases). Germline values: CDR1 SGHTA, CDR2 FQGTGA. With 5 bases removed from V and 5 bases from J, the gap between germline ends came to 17 bases. The CDR3 loop spans 15 amino acids. CDR3 coding DNA: TGTGCCAGCAGCGGACAGGGAACGGGAGGAGATACGCAGTATTTT. This translates into CASSGQGTGGDTQYF. The variable domain in full, completed from reference TRBV7-3 and TRBJ2-3, reads GAGVSQTPSNKVTEKGKYVELRCDPISGHTALYWYRQSLGQGPEFLIYFQGTGAADDSGLPNDRFFAVRPEGSVSTLKIQRTERGDSAVYLCASSGQGTGGDTQYFGPGTRLTVL.

Note on this clonotype: A much larger clone lies a single base off, so this may be a read error. This chain uses TRBV7-9 with TRBJ2-5, with D possibly being TRBD2 (6 bases). The germline gives CDR1 SEHNR, CDR2 FQNEAQ (reference sequence). This CDR3 is built from 14 residues. The CDR3 DNA follows: TGTGCCAGCAGCCCTCGGCCTGGCCGGGAGACCCAGAACTTC. Its translation: CASSPRPGRETQNF.

The chain recombines TRBV28 with TRBJ2-7; D gene uncertain. V was trimmed by 8 bases and J by 0 bases, leaving 8 bases between them. The CDR3 loop spans 12 amino acids. CDR1 MDHEN and CDR2 SYDVKM come from the germline V gene. Written as DNA, the CDR3 is TGTGCCAGCCGCGACGTCTCCTACGAGCAGTACTTC. It codes for CASRDVSYEQYF.

This clonotype was recorded at least ten times. CDR3 DNA sequence: TGTGCCTGGAGCGGACTAGCCGAGCAGTTCTTC. Its protein product is CAWSGLAEQFF. The chain joins TRBV30 to TRBJ2-1, with TRBD2 matching over 8 bases. The J segment lost 10 bases and the V segment lost 3 bases, leaving 2 bases of the junction unmatched. Germline lookup yields CDR1 GTSNPN and CDR2 SVGIG (reference sequence). The CDR3 loop spans 11 amino acids.

This clonotype has a count of ten or more. The CDR3 reads CAWSIGWGATTYEQYF. CDR3 nucleotide sequence: TGTGCCTGGAGCATAGGCTGGGGGGCTACGACCTACGAGCAGTACTTC. The V and J genes are TRBV30 and TRBJ2-7; D could derive from TRBD1 or TRBD2 (6 bases each). This CDR3 is 16 amino acids long. V was trimmed by 3 bases and J by 2 bases, leaving 20 bases between them. CDR1 GTSNPN and CDR2 SVGIG come from the germline V gene (reference sequence).

This clonotype was found a few times. The V call is TRBV20-1, the J call TRBJ1-3; no clear D. Trimming left V 8 bases short and J 1 base short, with 6 bases between. Germline lookup yields CDR1 DFQATT and CDR2 SNEGSKA (reference sequence). This CDR3 region has 11 residues. CDR3: CSPRSGNTIYF. The CDR3 coding sequence is TGCAGTCCCCGTTCTGGAAACACCATATATTTT.